These T cell receptor beta chains were read from a single sample in a study of post-analysis software for immune sequencing data. TCRdb used MiXCR to reprocess the PCR reads, holding one entry per CDR3 protein. Of about 620,000 distinct CDR3 sequences listed, around 47% are singletons. Sequenced sample: blood. These receptors all come from a girl aged 10 to 17 with multiple sclerosis. The CDR3 runs from the conserved cysteine through the conserved F or W. A D gene is named only where the DNA matches it firmly. Clone sizes are given selectively: once, few, many, or a class where the clone is expanded.

>TRBV5-1|few|TRBJ2-7|.|13
CASSPGPSGEQYF
TGCGCCAGCAGCCCCGGCCCAAGCGGCGAGCAGTACTTC
>TRBV12-3/TRBV12-4|.|TRBJ2-7|.|14
CASSFQGNNYEQYF
TGTGCCAGCAGTTTCCAGGGTAATAACTACGAGCAGTACTTC
>TRBV5-1|few|TRBJ2-7|.|12
CASSSDVYEQYF
TGCGCCAGCAGCTCCGACGTCTACGAGCAGTACTTC
>TRBV20-1|few|TRBJ2-5|.|12
CSQDRLQETQYF
TGCAGCCAGGACAGACTCCAAGAGACCCAGTACTTC
>TRBV10-3|once|TRBJ2-2|TRBD2|17
CAISDQRGIANTGELFF
TGTGCCATCAGTGATCAGCGGGGGATAGCGAACACCGGGGAGCTGTTTTTT
>TRBV24-1|.|TRBJ1-2|TRBD1|14
CATSDPGQGHGYTF
TGTGCCACCAGTGACCCGGGACAGGGGCATGGCTACACCTTC
>TRBV12-3/TRBV12-4|.|TRBJ2-7|.|14
CASRLGTSSYEQYF
TGTGCCAGCAGATTAGGGACTTCGTCCTACGAGCAGTACTTC
>TRBV20-1|.|TRBJ2-3|.|14
CSALKVGRTDTQYF
TGCAGTGCCCTGAAGGTGGGGCGCACAGATACGCAGTATTTT
>TRBV10-3|few|TRBJ2-7|TRBD1|14
CAISEEQGAYEQYF
TGTGCCATCAGTGAGGAACAGGGGGCCTACGAGCAGTACTTC
>TRBV12-3/TRBV12-4|.|TRBJ2-7|.|14
CASSTTRLGNGQYF
TGTGCCAGCAGTACCACGAGACTAGGGAACGGGCAGTACTTC
>TRBV7-2|.|TRBJ2-1|TRBD2|17
CASSSGQGLAGGPEQFF
TGTGCCAGCAGCTCGGGCCAGGGACTAGCGGGAGGGCCCGAGCAGTTCTTC
>TRBV7-3|.|TRBJ2-5|TRBD2|15
CASSLLAGEQETQYF
TGTGCCAGCAGCCTACTAGCGGGGGAGCAAGAGACCCAGTACTTC
>TRBV5-1|.|TRBJ2-7|TRBD2|14
CASSLVSGAYEQYF
TGCGCCAGCAGCTTGGTAAGCGGGGCCTACGAGCAGTACTTC
>TRBV5-6|.|TRBJ2-7|.|15
CASSLDGQPTYEQYF
TGTGCCAGCAGCTTGGATGGGCAGCCAACCTACGAGCAGTACTTC
>TRBV20-1|.|TRBJ1-2|.|11
CSANPSGGYTF
TGCAGTGCTAACCCTTCTGGTGGCTACACCTTC
>TRBV12-3/TRBV12-4|.|TRBJ1-4|.|19
CASSLASWPGTPTNEKLFF
TGTGCCAGCAGTTTAGCGTCTTGGCCAGGAACTCCAACTAATGAAAAACTGTTTTTT
>TRBV12-3/TRBV12-4|few|TRBJ2-1|.|14
CASSLSGGDNEQFF
TGCGCCAGCAGCTTGTCGGGTGGGGACAATGAGCAGTTCTTC
>TRBV15|.|TRBJ2-5|TRBD1|15
CATSRDPQGANEQYF
TGTGCCACCAGCAGAGACCCACAGGGGGCAAATGAGCAGTACTTC
>TRBV7-9|.|TRBJ1-2|.|19
CVSSLVGNRGTLTHYGYTF
TGTGTCAGCAGCTTGGTTGGTAACCGGGGGACCCTAACTCACTATGGCTACACCTTC
>TRBV7-3|few|TRBJ2-3|TRBD2|17
CASSPQGGGGVADTQYF
TGTGCCAGCAGCCCCCAGGGGGGCGGGGGGGTTGCAGATACGCAGTATTTT
>TRBV24-1|.|TRBJ2-1|TRBD2|13
CATMGTRGDEQFF
TGTGCCACCATGGGGACTAGAGGGGATGAGCAGTTCTTC
>TRBV3-1|.|TRBJ1-2|.|12
CASCQDLGGYTF
TGTGCCAGCTGCCAAGATTTAGGTGGCTACACCTTC
>TRBV12-3/TRBV12-4|few|TRBJ2-7|TRBD2|15
CASSPPAGEYYEQYF
TGTGCCAGCAGCCCCCCAGCGGGAGAATACTACGAGCAGTACTTC
>TRBV6-5|.|TRBJ2-7|TRBD1|16
CASSYSKGTGHYEQYF
TGTGCCAGCAGTTACTCGAAAGGGACAGGGCACTACGAGCAGTACTTC
>TRBV10-3|.|TRBJ1-1|.|14
CATTVQGPNTEAFF
TGTGCCACTACGGTACAGGGTCCGAACACTGAAGCTTTCTTT
>TRBV25-1|.|TRBJ2-1|.|14
CASSKLGAYNEQFF
TGTGCCAGCAGCAAGTTGGGAGCCTACAATGAGCAGTTCTTC
>TRBV5-1|few|TRBJ2-2|.|16
CASKSPGTANTGELFF
TGCGCCAGCAAAAGTCCCGGAACTGCTAACACCGGGGAGCTGTTTTTT
>TRBV12-3/TRBV12-4|once|TRBJ1-1|.|13
CASSFGEVTEAFF
TGTGCCAGCAGTTTCGGGGAGGTCACTGAAGCTTTCTTT
>TRBV5-1|.|TRBJ2-1|TRBD2|15
CASSLRTSAVGEQFF
TGCGCCAGCAGCTTACGGACTAGCGCCGTAGGTGAGCAGTTCTTC
>TRBV20-1|few|TRBJ2-3|TRBD2|14
CSWTSGSRTDTQYF
TGCAGCTGGACTAGCGGGAGTCGCACAGATACGCAGTATTTT
>TRBV4-1|.|TRBJ2-5|.|13
CASPPGRGETQYF
TGCGCCAGCCCTCCAGGACGCGGCGAGACCCAGTACTTC